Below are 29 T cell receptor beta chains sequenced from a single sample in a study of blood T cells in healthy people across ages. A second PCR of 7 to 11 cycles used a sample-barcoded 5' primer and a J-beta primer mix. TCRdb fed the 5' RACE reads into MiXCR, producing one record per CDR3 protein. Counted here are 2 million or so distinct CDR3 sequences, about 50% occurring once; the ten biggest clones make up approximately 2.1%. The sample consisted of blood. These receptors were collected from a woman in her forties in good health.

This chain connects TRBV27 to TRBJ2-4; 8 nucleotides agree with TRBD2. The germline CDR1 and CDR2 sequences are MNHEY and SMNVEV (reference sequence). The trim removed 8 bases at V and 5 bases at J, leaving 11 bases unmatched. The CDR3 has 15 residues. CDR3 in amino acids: CASGRSGLVENIQYF. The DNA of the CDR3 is TGTGCCAGCGGGAGATCGGGACTAGTGGAAAACATTCAGTACTTC.

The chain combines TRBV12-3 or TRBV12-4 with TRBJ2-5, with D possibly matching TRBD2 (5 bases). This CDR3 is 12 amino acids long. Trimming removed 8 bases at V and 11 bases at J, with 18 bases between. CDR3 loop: CASARDAREQYF. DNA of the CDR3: TGTGCCAGCGCTCGGGATGCAAGGGAGCAGTACTTC.

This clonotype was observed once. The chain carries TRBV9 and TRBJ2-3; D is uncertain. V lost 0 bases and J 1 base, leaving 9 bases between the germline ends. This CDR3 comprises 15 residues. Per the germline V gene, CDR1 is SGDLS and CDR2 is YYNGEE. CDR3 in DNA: TGTGCCAGCAGCGTAGCGCTACTACGCACAGATACGCAGTATTTT. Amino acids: CASSVALLRTDTQYF.

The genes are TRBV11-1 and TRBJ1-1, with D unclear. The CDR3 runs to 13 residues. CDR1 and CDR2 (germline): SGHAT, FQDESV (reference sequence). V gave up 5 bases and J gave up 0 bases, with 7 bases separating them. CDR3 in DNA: TGTGCCAGCAGCACCGTCCTGAACACTGAAGCTTTCTTT. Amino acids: CASSTVLNTEAFF.

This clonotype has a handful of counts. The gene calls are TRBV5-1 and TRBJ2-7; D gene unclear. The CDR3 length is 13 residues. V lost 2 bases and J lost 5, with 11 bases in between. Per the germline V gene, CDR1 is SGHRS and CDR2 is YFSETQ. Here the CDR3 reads CASSFNMNNEQYF. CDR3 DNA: TGCGCCAGCAGCTTCAACATGAATAACGAGCAGTACTTC.

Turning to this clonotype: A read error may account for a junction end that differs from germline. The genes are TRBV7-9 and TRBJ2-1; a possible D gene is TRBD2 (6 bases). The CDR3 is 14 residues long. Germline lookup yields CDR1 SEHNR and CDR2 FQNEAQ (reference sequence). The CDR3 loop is CASSLTLASGEQLF. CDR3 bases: TGTGCCAGCAGCTTAACGCTAGCGTCAGGTGAGCAGCTCTTC.

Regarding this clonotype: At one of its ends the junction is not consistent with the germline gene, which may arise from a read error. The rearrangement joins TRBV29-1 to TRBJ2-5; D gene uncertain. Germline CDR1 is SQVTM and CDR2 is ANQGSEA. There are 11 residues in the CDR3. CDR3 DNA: TGCAGCCTCTGGGGTAGAGAGGCCCAGTACTTC. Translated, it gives CSLWGREAQYF.

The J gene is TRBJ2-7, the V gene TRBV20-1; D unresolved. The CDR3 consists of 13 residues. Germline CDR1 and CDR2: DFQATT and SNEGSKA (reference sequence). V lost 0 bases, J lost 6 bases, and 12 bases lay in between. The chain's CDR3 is CSARDPVVGEQYF. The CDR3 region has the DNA TGCAGTGCTAGAGATCCAGTCGTTGGCGAGCAGTACTTC.

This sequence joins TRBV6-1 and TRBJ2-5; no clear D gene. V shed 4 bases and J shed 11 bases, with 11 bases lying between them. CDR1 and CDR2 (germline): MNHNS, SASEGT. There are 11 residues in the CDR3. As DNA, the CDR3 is TGTGCCAGCAGTGTACACTACGAACAGTACTTC. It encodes CASSVHYEQYF.

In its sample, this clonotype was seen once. CDR3: CSAPHAARWGQGYTF. The CDR3 nucleotides read TGCAGTGCTCCCCACGCGGCACGGTGGGGACAAGGCTACACCTTC. The chain combines TRBV20-1 with TRBJ1-2, with D possibly matching TRBD1 (6 bases). This CDR3 region has 15 residues. The V gene's germline CDR1 is DFQATT and CDR2 SNEGSKA (reference sequence). V lost 5 bases, J lost 8 bases, and 24 bases lay in between.

The chain's CDR3 is CASSEAEGGFEKLFF. CDR3 nucleotide sequence: TGTGCCAGCAGTGAAGCCGAAGGGGGTTTTGAAAAACTGTTTTTT. V usage is TRBV2 and J usage is TRBJ1-4, with D possibly being TRBD1 (6 bases). V lost 0 bases to trimming and J lost 7 bases, with 12 bases between them. The germline V gene has CDR1 SNHLY and CDR2 FYNNEI. CDR3 length: 15 amino acids.

CDR3 nucleotide sequence: TGTGCCAGCAGCCCGCGGGACAGAACCTATCCTAGCGAGCAGTACTTC. This encodes CASSPRDRTYPSEQYF. The chain recombines TRBV11-2 with TRBJ2-7, with D maybe TRBD1 (7 bases). Germline assignment: CDR1 SGHAT and CDR2 FQNNGV. Trimming removed 5 bases at V and 6 bases at J, with 23 bases between. This CDR3 spans 16 amino acids.

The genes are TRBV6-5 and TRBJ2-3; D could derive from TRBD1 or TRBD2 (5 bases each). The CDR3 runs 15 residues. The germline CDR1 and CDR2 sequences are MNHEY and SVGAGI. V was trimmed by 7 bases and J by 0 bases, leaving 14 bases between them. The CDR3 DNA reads TGTGCCAGCACCCGACGGGACCCTAGCACAGATACGCAGTATTTT. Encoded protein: CASTRRDPSTDTQYF.

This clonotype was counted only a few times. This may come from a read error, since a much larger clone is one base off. Here the CDR3 reads CASSWDRDNYGYTF. The CDR3 region has the DNA TGTGCCAGCAGTTGGGACAGAGATAACTATGGCTACACCTTC. V gene TRBV27 combines with J gene TRBJ1-2; 7 nucleotides line up with TRBD1. V shed 4 bases and J 1 base; nucleotides not matched to a gene: 3. The germline gives CDR1 MNHEY, CDR2 SMNVEV (reference sequence). CDR3 length equals 14 residues.

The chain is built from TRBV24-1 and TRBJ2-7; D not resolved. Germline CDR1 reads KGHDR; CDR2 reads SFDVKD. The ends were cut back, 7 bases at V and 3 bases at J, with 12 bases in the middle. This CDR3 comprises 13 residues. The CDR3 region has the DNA TGTGCCACCAGCGACCCCGGGTACTACGAGCAGTACTTC. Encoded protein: CATSDPGYYEQYF.

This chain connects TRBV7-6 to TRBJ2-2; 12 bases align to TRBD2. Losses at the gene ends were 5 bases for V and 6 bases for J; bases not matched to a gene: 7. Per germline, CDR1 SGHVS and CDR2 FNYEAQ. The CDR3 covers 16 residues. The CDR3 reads CASSRRTSGDSGELFF. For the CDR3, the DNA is TGTGCCAGCAGCCGTCGGACTAGCGGGGATTCCGGGGAGCTGTTTTTT.

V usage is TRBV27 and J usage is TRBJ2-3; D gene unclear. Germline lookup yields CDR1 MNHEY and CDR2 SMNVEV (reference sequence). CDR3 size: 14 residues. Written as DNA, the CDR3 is TGTGCTAAAAAAGATCCCCTTAGCACAGATACGCAGTATTTT. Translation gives CAKKDPLSTDTQYF.

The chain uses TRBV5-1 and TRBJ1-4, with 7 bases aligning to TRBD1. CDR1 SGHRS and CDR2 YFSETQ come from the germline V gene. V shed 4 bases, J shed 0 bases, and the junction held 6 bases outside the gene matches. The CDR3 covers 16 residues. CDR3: CASSPGQKATNEKLFF. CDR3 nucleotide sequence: TGCGCCAGCAGCCCGGGACAGAAAGCAACTAATGAAAAACTGTTTTTT.

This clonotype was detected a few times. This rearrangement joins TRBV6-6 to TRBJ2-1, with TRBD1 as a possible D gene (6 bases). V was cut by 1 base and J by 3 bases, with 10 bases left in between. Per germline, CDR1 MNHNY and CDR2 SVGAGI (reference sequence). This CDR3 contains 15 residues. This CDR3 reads CASSYWGQNYNEQFF. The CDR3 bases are TGTGCCAGCAGTTACTGGGGGCAGAACTACAATGAGCAGTTCTTC.

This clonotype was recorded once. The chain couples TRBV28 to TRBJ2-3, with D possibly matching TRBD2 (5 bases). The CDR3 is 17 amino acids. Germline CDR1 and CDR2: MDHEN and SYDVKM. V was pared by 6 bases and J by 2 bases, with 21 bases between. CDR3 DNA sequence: TGTGCCAGCAGCCCAATATGGGAGAGTGGTTACACAGATACGCAGTATTTT. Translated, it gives CASSPIWESGYTDTQYF.

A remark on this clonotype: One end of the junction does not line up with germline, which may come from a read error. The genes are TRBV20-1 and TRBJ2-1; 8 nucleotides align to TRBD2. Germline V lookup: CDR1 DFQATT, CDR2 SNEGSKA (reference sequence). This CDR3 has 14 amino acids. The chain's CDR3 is CNAKRAGGPNEQFF. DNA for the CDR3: TGCAATGCTAAAAGGGCGGGGGGACCCAATGAGCAGTTCTTC.

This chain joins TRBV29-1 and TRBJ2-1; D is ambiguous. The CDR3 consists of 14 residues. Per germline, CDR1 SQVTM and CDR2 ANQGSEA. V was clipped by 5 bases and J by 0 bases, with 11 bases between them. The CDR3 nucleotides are TGCAGCGTTTACCCGGTCTACTCCTACAATGAGCAGTTCTTC. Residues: CSVYPVYSYNEQFF.

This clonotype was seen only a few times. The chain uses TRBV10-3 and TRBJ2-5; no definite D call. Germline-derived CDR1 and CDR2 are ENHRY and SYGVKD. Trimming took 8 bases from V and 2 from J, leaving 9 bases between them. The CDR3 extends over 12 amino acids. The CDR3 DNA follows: TGTGCCATCGGTGGCCAGCAAGAGACCCAGTACTTC. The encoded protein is CAIGGQQETQYF.

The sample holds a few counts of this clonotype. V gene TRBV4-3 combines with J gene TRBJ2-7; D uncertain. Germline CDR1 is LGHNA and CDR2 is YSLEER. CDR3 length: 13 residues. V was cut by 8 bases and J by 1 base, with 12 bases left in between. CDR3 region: CASGQDRSYEQYF. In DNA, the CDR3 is TGCGCCAGCGGTCAGGATCGGTCCTACGAGCAGTACTTC.

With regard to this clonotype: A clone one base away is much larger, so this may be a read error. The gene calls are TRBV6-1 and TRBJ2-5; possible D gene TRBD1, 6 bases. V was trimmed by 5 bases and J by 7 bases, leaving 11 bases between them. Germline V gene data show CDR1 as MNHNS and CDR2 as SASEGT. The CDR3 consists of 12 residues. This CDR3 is CASSTGWGTQYF. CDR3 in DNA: TGTGCCAGCAGTACAGGGTGGGGGACCCAGTACTTC.

Here the CDR3 reads CASTSPLGQGNYGYTF. CDR3 in DNA: TGTGCCAGCACCTCACCTCTGGGACAGGGAAACTATGGCTACACCTTC. The rearrangement uses TRBV7-9 and TRBJ1-2; the match to TRBD1 covers 9 bases. Germline V gives CDR1 SEHNR, CDR2 FQNEAQ (reference sequence). After removal of 7 bases from V and 2 bases from J, the junction contained 11 bases not matched to a gene. The CDR3 has 16 residues.

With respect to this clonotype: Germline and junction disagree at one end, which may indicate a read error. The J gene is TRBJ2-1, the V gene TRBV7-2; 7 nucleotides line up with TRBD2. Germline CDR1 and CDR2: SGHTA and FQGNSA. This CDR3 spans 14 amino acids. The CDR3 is CASRWLADYNKQFF. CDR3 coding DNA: TGTGCCAGCAGATGGCTAGCGGACTACAATAAGCAGTTCTTC. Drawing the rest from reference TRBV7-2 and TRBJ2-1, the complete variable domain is GAGVSQSPSNKVTEKGKDVELRCDPISGHTALYWYRQSLGQGLEFLIYFQGNSAPDKSGLPSDRFSAERTGGSVSTLTIQRTQQEDSAVYLCASRWLADYNKQFFGPGTRLTVL.

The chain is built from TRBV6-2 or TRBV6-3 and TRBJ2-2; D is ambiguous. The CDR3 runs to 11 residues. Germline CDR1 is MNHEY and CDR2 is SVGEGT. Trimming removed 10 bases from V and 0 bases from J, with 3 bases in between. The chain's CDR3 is CATSNTGELFF. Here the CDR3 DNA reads TGTGCCACCTCGAACACCGGGGAGCTGTTTTTT.

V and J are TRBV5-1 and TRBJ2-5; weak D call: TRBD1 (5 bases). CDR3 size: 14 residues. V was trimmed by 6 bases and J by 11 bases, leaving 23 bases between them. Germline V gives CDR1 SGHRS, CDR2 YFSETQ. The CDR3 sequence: CASILQEGYNEQYF. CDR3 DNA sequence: TGCGCCAGCATCCTACAGGAAGGATACAATGAGCAGTACTTC.